One sample yielded the 30 T cell receptor beta chains listed below, sequenced in a study of blood T cell repertoires in COVID-19. Using immunoSEQ multiplex PCR, the repertoire was profiled, and TCRdb retains in-frame clones only, with some absent. The sample has under 110,000 clones; 60% to 85% are singletons. Sequenced material: peripheral blood. These receptors were collected from an elderly man with COVID-19, enrolled during active disease.

This clone was found a few times. The chain joins TRBV13 to TRBJ2-7; unclear D gene. Germline V gene lookup returns CDR1 PRHDT and CDR2 FYEKMQ (reference sequence). This CDR3 has 11 residues. V was pared by 0 bases and J by 6 bases, with 3 bases between. The CDR3 sequence is CASSLGFEQYF. CDR3 nucleotide sequence: TGTGCCAGCAGCTTAGGCTTCGAGCAGTACTTC.

The CDR3 sequence is CASSPRGGTGTYEQYF. The CDR3 DNA reads as TGTGCCAGCAGCCCAAGGGGGGGGACAGGCACCTACGAGCAGTACTTC. The J gene is TRBJ2-7, the V gene TRBV21-1; no DNA check was done on the table's D call, TRBD1. TRBV21-1 is designated a pseudogene. The CDR3 has 16 amino acids.

The chain couples TRBV24-1 to TRBJ1-1; 7 nucleotides align to TRBD1. The CDR3 extends over 13 amino acids. With 8 bases clipped from V and 5 bases from J, the junction kept 7 bases outside the gene matches. Germline V CDR1 and CDR2: KGHDR, SFDVKD. CDR3 nucleotides: TGTGCCACCACGGGGGCAGGGGGAACTGAAGCTTTCTTT. Amino acid sequence: CATTGAGGTEAFF.

The J gene is TRBJ2-7, the V gene TRBV9; 13 nucleotides line up with TRBD2. The germline V gene encodes CDR1 SGDLS and CDR2 YYNGEE. V was pared by 4 bases and J by 3 bases, with 7 bases of the junction left unmatched. The CDR3 consists of 16 residues. The CDR3 nucleotides are TGTGCCAGCAGCATCGGGACTAGCGGGAAACACTACGAGCAGTACTTC. Its protein product is CASSIGTSGKHYEQYF.

This clone came up once. This chain links TRBV24-1 with TRBJ1-2; D call uncertain. Deletions cut 4 bases from V and 1 base from J, with 6 bases between. Germline values: CDR1 KGHDR, CDR2 SFDVKD. This CDR3 spans 13 amino acids. This chain's CDR3 is CATSETVNYGYTF. Written as DNA, the CDR3 is TGTGCCACCAGTGAAACAGTTAACTATGGCTACACCTTC.

The chain links TRBV19 to TRBJ2-1; tentatively, D is TRBD2 (6 bases). V lost 6 bases to trimming and J lost 9 bases, with 15 bases between them. Looked up from germline, CDR1 is LNHDA and CDR2 is SQIVND (reference sequence). The length of the CDR3 is 13 residues. The CDR3 nucleotides read TGTGCCAGTAGCCGAGGAGGGGTGGGTGAGCAGTTCTTC. Protein sequence: CASSRGGVGEQFF.

This chain uses TRBV7-2 with TRBJ2-2; 15 bases agree with TRBD2. V shed 1 base and J 4 bases; nucleotides not matched to a gene: 1. Looked up from germline, CDR1 is SGHTA and CDR2 is FQGNSA. This CDR3 is 17 amino acids long. CDR3 sequence (DNA): TGTGCCAGCAGCTTAGTGGGACTAGCGGGAGGCACCGGGGAGCTGTTTTTT. Translating gives CASSLVGLAGGTGELFF.

This clone was counted a few times. The rearrangement uses TRBV9 and TRBJ2-7; D is possibly TRBD2 (6 bases). The germline V gene encodes CDR1 SGDLS and CDR2 YYNGEE. This CDR3 region has 15 residues. Trimming cost V 0 bases and J 1 base, with 11 bases left between them. The CDR3 is CASSVESGPSYEQYF. DNA for the CDR3: TGTGCCAGCAGCGTAGAGAGCGGGCCATCCTACGAGCAGTACTTC.

This clone was recorded once. V gene TRBV9 combines with J gene TRBJ2-7; 8 bases map to TRBD2. Germline V gene data show CDR1 as SGDLS and CDR2 as YYNGEE. This CDR3 is built from 14 residues. Trimming cost V 0 bases and J 4 bases; bases outside gene matches: 3. This chain's CDR3 is CASSVAGGPYEQYF. CDR3 DNA sequence: TGTGCCAGCAGCGTAGCGGGAGGGCCTTACGAGCAGTACTTC.

This clone appeared a few times. This chain uses TRBV18 with TRBJ1-5; perhaps TRBD1 as D (6 bases). The germline gives CDR1 KGHSH, CDR2 LQKENI. The length of the CDR3 is 15 residues. V was cut by 0 bases and J by 4 bases, with 10 bases left in between. The CDR3 is CASSPPTTGNQPQHF. The CDR3 DNA reads TGTGCCAGCTCACCACCGACAACAGGGAATCAGCCCCAGCATTTT.

The chain is built from TRBV27 and TRBJ1-5; TRBD1 might be the D (5 bases). Trimming removed 11 bases at V and 7 bases at J, with 18 bases between. From germline, CDR1 is MNHEY and CDR2 SMNVEV (reference sequence). CDR3 length equals 13 residues. CDR3 bases: TGTGCCCCCCACGGGGGGGTATGGCAGCCCCAGCATTTT. Translated: CAPHGGVWQPQHF.

This chain connects TRBV19 to TRBJ1-4, with 9 nucleotides matching TRBD1. V was clipped by 7 bases and J by 0 bases; unmatched bases: 9. This CDR3 is 17 amino acids long. CDR1 and CDR2 (germline): LNHDA, SQIVND (reference sequence). The CDR3 DNA sequence: TGTGCCAGTACGGGGACAGGGAGGACAGCAACTAATGAAAAACTGTTTTTT. Its protein product is CASTGTGRTATNEKLFF.

V and J are TRBV18 and TRBJ1-1; D is unclear. Germline V gene sequence: CDR1 KGHSH, CDR2 LQKENI. Trimming removed 2 bases from V and 3 bases from J, with 10 bases in between. The CDR3 has 14 residues. CDR3 sequence (DNA): TGTGCCAGCTCACCAGACATGGAATACACTGAAGCTTTCTTT. Its protein is CASSPDMEYTEAFF.

This chain connects TRBV18 to TRBJ1-2; TRBD1 matches at 7 bases. The CDR3 has 13 amino acids. Germline lookup yields CDR1 KGHSH and CDR2 LQKENI. V trimming: 6 bases; J trimming: 6 bases; junction bases outside the gene matches: 7. The CDR3 sequence: CASSADRANGYTF. In nucleotides, the CDR3 is TGTGCCAGCTCGGCAGACAGGGCAAATGGCTACACCTTC.

Note on this clone: One end of the junction is discordant with germline, which a read error may explain. This chain links TRBV7-2 with TRBJ2-3; D might be TRBD1 (5 bases). This CDR3 spans 13 amino acids. Germline assignment: CDR1 SGHTA and CDR2 FQGNSA. DNA for the CDR3: TGTGCCAGCACCTTAAGGGGTACAGATACGCAGTATTTT. Translating gives CASTLRGTDTQYF.

In its sample, this clone was seen many times. The rearrangement uses TRBV7-9 and TRBJ1-2; 10 bases line up with TRBD1. The CDR3 runs 15 residues. Germline CDR1 reads SEHNR; CDR2 reads FQNEAQ (reference sequence). Losses at the gene ends were 0 bases for V and 6 bases for J; bases not matched to a gene: 4. CDR3 sequence: CASSLAGGQGDGYTF. CDR3 nucleotides: TGTGCCAGCAGCTTAGCTGGTGGACAGGGGGATGGCTACACCTTC.

J is TRBJ2-7 and V is TRBV1; the listed D gene, TRBD2, was not tested against the DNA. TRBV1 is a documented pseudogene. The CDR3 is 14 residues long. This CDR3 reads CTSSHPRDSYEQYF. The CDR3 region has the DNA TGCACCAGCAGCCACCCTCGGGACTCCTACGAGCAGTACTTC.

V gene TRBV28 combines with J gene TRBJ2-7; tentatively, D is TRBD1 (5 bases). CDR1 MDHEN and CDR2 SYDVKM come from the germline V gene. V was pared by 2 bases and J by 1 base, with 15 bases between. The CDR3 extends over 16 amino acids. CDR3 amino acids: CASSLGGAGRSYEQYF. The CDR3 bases are TGTGCCAGCAGTTTAGGTGGCGCAGGGCGGTCCTACGAGCAGTACTTC.

This clone was counted between two and nine times. This CDR3 is CASSPQSGQGEAFF. In nucleotides, the CDR3 is TGTGCCAGCAGCCCCCAGTCAGGACAGGGCGAAGCTTTCTTT. The chain couples TRBV7-9 to TRBJ1-1, with 8 bases lining up with TRBD1. Germline CDR1 is SEHNR and CDR2 is FQNEAQ (reference sequence). The V segment lost 5 bases and the J segment 8 bases; nucleotides outside the gene matches: 10. The CDR3 spans 14 residues.

This clone was observed a single time. This CDR3 is CASSRRTSGRSRDTQYF. The CDR3 DNA reads as TGTGCCAGCAGCCGACGGACTAGCGGGAGGAGTAGAGATACGCAGTATTTT. The rearrangement links TRBV28 to TRBJ2-3; 14 bases align to TRBD2. CDR1 is MDHEN and CDR2 is SYDVKM in the germline V gene. This CDR3 comprises 17 residues. The V and J ends lost 6 bases and 5 bases, in that order; junction bases with no gene match: 10.

The J gene is TRBJ2-7, the V gene TRBV9; TRBD2 might be the D (6 bases). Germline CDR1 is SGDLS and CDR2 is YYNGEE. The CDR3 contains 15 residues. The V end lost 2 bases, the J end lost 0 bases, and 12 bases lay between the germline ends. CDR3: CASSVEEDYSYEQYF. The CDR3 DNA sequence: TGTGCCAGCAGCGTCGAGGAGGACTACTCCTACGAGCAGTACTTC.

The chain is built from TRBV29-1 and TRBJ1-2; the match to TRBD1 covers 9 bases. The CDR3 spans 14 residues. In germline, CDR1 is SQVTM, CDR2 ANQGSEA. V lost 4 bases and J lost 7; bases outside the gene matches: 10. CDR3 nucleotides: TGCAGCGTTGGTATCCCGGACAGGGGTTCTGGCTACACCTTC. Translating gives CSVGIPDRGSGYTF.

CDR3 loop: CASSTQGVRGEKLFF. DNA of the CDR3: TGTGCCAGCAGTACCCAGGGGGTAAGAGGTGAAAAACTGTTTTTT. V gene TRBV28 combines with J gene TRBJ1-4; 7 bases are shared with TRBD1. The CDR3 is 15 amino acids. V was pared by 5 bases and J by 7 bases, with 10 bases of the junction left unmatched. Germline V CDR1 and CDR2: MDHEN, SYDVKM. The whole variable domain, filled in from reference TRBV28 and TRBJ1-4, reads DVKVTQSSRYLVKRTGEKVFLECVQDMDHENMFWYRQDPGLGLRLIYFSYDVKMKEKGDIPEGYSVSREKKERFSLILESASTNQTSMYLCASSTQGVRGEKLFFGSGTQLSVL.

This sequence joins TRBV9 and TRBJ1-5; maybe TRBD1 (5 bases). The CDR3 loop spans 14 amino acids. Germline CDR1 is SGDLS and CDR2 is YYNGEE. Between the trimmed V and J ends, which lost 3 bases and 6 bases, there was a span of 13 bases. CDR3 amino acids: CASSARDYTQPQHF. The DNA for the CDR3 is TGTGCCAGCAGCGCCCGGGACTACACTCAGCCCCAGCATTTT.

The chain couples TRBV27 to TRBJ2-5; 14 nucleotides line up with TRBD2. This CDR3 contains 16 residues. The V and J ends lost 6 bases and 9 bases, in that order; junction bases with no gene match: 12. Germline V gene data show CDR1 as MNHEY and CDR2 as SMNVEV (reference sequence). The CDR3 DNA reads as TGTGCCAGCAGCCCATGGAGAGGGACTAGCGGGAGCTCCCAGTACTTC. The encoded protein is CASSPWRGTSGSSQYF.

V gene TRBV6-2 or TRBV6-3 combines with J gene TRBJ1-3; TRBD1 is a possible D gene (6 bases). Trimming left V 2 bases short and J 0 bases short, with 11 bases between. The CDR3 runs 16 residues. CDR1 is MNHEY, CDR2 SVGEGT, per germline. CDR3 region: CASSYGTQSSGNTIYF. CDR3 in DNA: TGTGCCAGCAGTTACGGGACACAGAGCTCTGGAAACACCATATATTTT.

J is TRBJ2-7 and V is TRBV7-2; D remains unclear. Germline V gene lookup returns CDR1 SGHTA and CDR2 FQGNSA. The length of the CDR3 is 12 residues. Trimming took off 2 bases at V and 7 bases at J, with 9 bases between the two ends. The CDR3 nucleotides read TGTGCCAGCAGCTTATACGGCGGAGAGCAGTACTTC. It encodes CASSLYGGEQYF.

The gene calls are TRBV10-1 and TRBJ2-2, with 9 bases lining up with TRBD2. J lost 2 bases, V lost 3 bases, and 7 bases had no gene match. In germline, CDR1 is WNHNN, CDR2 SYGVQD (reference sequence). The length of the CDR3 is 17 residues. The DNA for the CDR3 is TGCGCCAGCAGTGACGCGGGACTAGCTAAAAACACCGGGGAGCTGTTTTTT. This codes for CASSDAGLAKNTGELFF.

This sequence joins TRBV9 and TRBJ1-1; a possible D gene is TRBD1 (6 bases). V was shortened by 3 bases and J by 7 bases, with 10 bases between the two germline ends. CDR1 and CDR2 (germline): SGDLS, YYNGEE. This CDR3 comprises 12 residues. The CDR3: CASSDTGYEAFF. For the CDR3, the DNA is TGTGCCAGCAGCGACACAGGGTATGAAGCTTTCTTT.

This clone was seen a few times. This chain uses TRBV5-1 with TRBJ2-3, with TRBD1 matching over 9 bases. The CDR3 has 13 residues. Germline V gene lookup returns CDR1 SGHRS and CDR2 YFSETQ. Trimming at V came to 5 bases and at J to 4 bases, leaving 2 bases not matched to a gene. The CDR3 region has the DNA TGCGCCAGCAGAACAGGGGGCCCAGATACGCAGTATTTT. Translation: CASRTGGPDTQYF. Full variable domain (remainder filled in from reference TRBV5-1 and TRBJ2-3): KAGVTQTPRYLIKTRGQQVTLSCSPISGHRSVSWYQQTPGQGLQFLFEYFSETQRNKGNFPGRFSGRQFSNSRSEMNVSTLELGDSALYLCASRTGGPDTQYFGPGTRLTVL.